The clone carrying this T cell receptor (beta chain) was observed many times. Antigen unknown. The CDR3 contains 16 residues. With 5 bases clipped from V and 8 bases from J, the junction kept 8 bases outside the gene matches. Germline lookup yields CDR1 SGHNT and CDR2 YYREEE (reference sequence). It was about 9.4 milliliters of peripheral blood that were drawn from each donor. The entry originates in a study of blood T cells in healthy people across ages. At the level of the study: Every two T cells gave about one barcoded beta molecule via template switching. Overall study findings and caveats: Changes in expanded clonotypes were possibly confounded, as the CMV status of donors was unknown. Observed TCR beta diversity per million T cells went down as age went up. This fall followed a roughly linear course with age.

Combining a sample-barcoded 5' primer with a J-beta primer mix, a second PCR ran for about 7 to 11 cycles. TCRdb used MiXCR to reprocess the 5' RACE reads, holding one entry per CDR3 protein. The data hold about 650,000 distinct CDR3 sequences, with roughly 32% observed a single time. The receptor was isolated from a woman aged 80 or older in good health. The chain couples TRBV5-4 to TRBJ2-1, with 15 bases matching TRBD2. The sequenced sample was blood. The CDR3 spells CASSWGLAGGMYEQFF. The CDR3 coding sequence is TGTGCCAGCAGTTGGGGACTAGCGGGGGGAATGTATGAGCAGTTCTTC. Using reference TRBV5-4 and TRBJ2-1 for the parts outside the CDR3, the full variable domain is ETGVTQSPTHLIKTRGQQVTLRCSSQSGHNTVSWYQQALGQGPQFIFQYYREEENGRGNFPPRFSGLQFPNYSSELNVNALELDDSALYLCASSWGLAGGMYEQFFGPGTRLTVL.